The 26 T cell receptor beta chains presented below share a single source sample, sequenced in a study of identical twins. TCRdb reanalysed the 5' RACE reads using MiXCR and keeps one entry per CDR3 protein. The profile shows approximately 1.8 million distinct CDR3 sequences, about 31% of them singletons. The specimen sequenced was cord blood. Receptors originate from a newborn girl in good health.

Only a few counts were recorded for this clonotype. V and J are TRBV5-1 and TRBJ2-1, with TRBD2 identical over 15 bases. This CDR3 spans 17 amino acids. Germline V lookup: CDR1 SGHRS, CDR2 YFSETQ. The V and J ends lost 2 bases and 8 bases, in that order; junction bases with no gene match: 8. This CDR3 reads CASSLPRTSGGADEQFF. DNA for the CDR3: TGCGCCAGCAGCTTACCTCGGACTAGCGGGGGGGCGGATGAGCAGTTCTTC.

The CDR3 protein is CASSLYGQGVNQPQHF. The CDR3 coding sequence is TGTGCCAGCAGTTTATACGGACAGGGGGTTAATCAGCCCCAGCATTTT. The rearrangement joins TRBV27 to TRBJ1-5; TRBD1 matches at 10 bases. After removal of 1 base from V and 4 bases from J, the junction contained 4 bases not matched to a gene. There are 16 residues in the CDR3. Germline V gene lookup returns CDR1 MNHEY and CDR2 SMNVEV (reference sequence).

Comments on this clonotype: At one boundary the junction diverges from the germline segment, which might be a read error. The chain is built from TRBV15 and TRBJ2-1; a possible D gene is TRBD1 (6 bases). CDR1 and CDR2 from the germline V gene are LNHNV and YYDKDF (reference sequence). This CDR3 spans 16 amino acids. CDR3 amino acids: CATSRDPGVAYNGQFF. DNA of the CDR3: TGTGCCACCAGCAGAGATCCAGGGGTCGCCTACAATGGGCAGTTCTTC.

This clonotype has a handful of counts. This chain joins TRBV10-3 and TRBJ2-1; D remains unclear. Germline loops: CDR1 ENHRY, CDR2 SYGVKD. Trimming took 0 bases from V and 5 from J, leaving 8 bases between them. This CDR3 spans 14 amino acids. The CDR3 nucleotides read TGTGCCATCAGTGAGTCTCTGGTTCACAATGAGCAGTTCTTC. It specifies CAISESLVHNEQFF.

The J gene is TRBJ2-2, the V gene TRBV4-1, with D possibly TRBD2 on 5 matching bases. Trimming removed 0 bases at V and 1 base at J, with 9 bases between. The CDR3 is 16 residues long. Germline lookup yields CDR1 MGHRA and CDR2 YSYEKL. This CDR3 reads CASSQESRGNTGELFF. CDR3 sequence (DNA): TGCGCCAGCAGCCAAGAATCTCGGGGGAACACCGGGGAGCTGTTTTTT.

Points on this clonotype: One base away lies a much larger clone, so this may be a sequencing read error. The chain is built from TRBV12-3 or TRBV12-4 and TRBJ2-3; D unresolved. The CDR3 spans 11 residues. DNA of the CDR3: TGTGCCAGCACCCGCACAGATATGCAGTATTTT. Translated: CASTRTDMQYF.

This sequence joins TRBV9 and TRBJ2-3, with D perhaps TRBD2 (5 bases). The length of the CDR3 is 16 residues. With 0 bases removed from V and 2 bases from J, the gap between germline ends came to 13 bases. The germline V gene encodes CDR1 SGDLS and CDR2 YYNGEE. The CDR3 region has the DNA TGTGCCAGCAGCGTAGTCCCTAGCTCTAACACAGATACGCAGTATTTT. Translation: CASSVVPSSNTDTQYF.

This clonotype was observed a few times. This sequence joins TRBV7-9 and TRBJ2-7; D not certain. Germline CDR1 and CDR2: SEHNR and FQNEAQ (reference sequence). The germline V and J ends were trimmed by 1 base and 4 bases, with 14 bases remaining between them. The CDR3 totals 15 residues. The CDR3 coding sequence is TGTGCCAGCAGCTTAGGCGCTGCTAATGTGTACGAGCAGTACTTC. Translated, it gives CASSLGAANVYEQYF.

The gene calls are TRBV4-1 and TRBJ2-3, with TRBD2 matching 8 bases. With V trimmed by 2 bases and J by 3 bases, 10 bases remained unmatched. Germline assignment: CDR1 MGHRA and CDR2 YSYEKL. The CDR3 contains 17 residues. The CDR3 spells CASSQFSSGSRTDTQYF. CDR3 DNA sequence: TGCGCCAGCAGCCAATTTTCCAGCGGGAGTAGGACAGATACGCAGTATTTT.

The rearrangement links TRBV20-1 to TRBJ2-3, with 8 bases identical to TRBD2. Germline CDR1 is DFQATT and CDR2 is SNEGSKA (reference sequence). V was clipped by 6 bases and J by 8 bases; unmatched bases: 7. The CDR3 extends over 12 amino acids. CDR3 loop: CSAQREFGTQYF. DNA of the CDR3: TGCAGTGCCCAGCGGGAGTTTGGTACGCAGTATTTT.

This clonotype was recorded many times. The chain couples TRBV12-3 or TRBV12-4 to TRBJ2-3, with 8 bases aligning to TRBD1. The V and J ends lost 2 bases and 4 bases, in that order; junction bases with no gene match: 2. This CDR3 comprises 14 residues. The CDR3 region has the DNA TGTGCCAGCAGTTTACGGACAGGGTCAGATACGCAGTATTTT. Encoded protein: CASSLRTGSDTQYF.

This clonotype has only a few counts. The rearrangement links TRBV25-1 to TRBJ1-4; 11 bases map to TRBD1. Germline CDR1 MGHDK, CDR2 SYGVNS. V shed 1 base, J shed 1 base, and the junction held 2 bases outside the gene matches. There are 17 residues in the CDR3. CDR3 region: CASSESDRGRTNEKLFF. The CDR3 DNA sequence: TGTGCCAGCAGTGAATCGGACAGGGGGCGAACTAATGAAAAACTGTTTTTT.

This clonotype has at least ten counts. The rearrangement uses TRBV29-1 and TRBJ2-1, with 10 bases lining up with TRBD2. The trim removed 4 bases at V and 6 bases at J, leaving 0 bases unmatched. The CDR3 extends over 12 amino acids. Germline CDR1 is SQVTM and CDR2 is ANQGSEA. In DNA, the CDR3 is TGCAGCGTTGGACTAGCGGGCAATGAGCAGTTCTTC. Translated: CSVGLAGNEQFF.

The chain is built from TRBV20-1 and TRBJ2-7, with TRBD1 matching over 7 bases. J lost 0 bases, V lost 3 bases, and 8 bases had no gene match. CDR1 and CDR2 (germline): DFQATT, SNEGSKA (reference sequence). CDR3 length: 15 amino acids. CDR3 nucleotide sequence: TGCAGTGCTAGGACAGGGCCACGGAGCTCCTACGAGCAGTACTTC. This encodes CSARTGPRSSYEQYF.

This clonotype was found a few times. The chain employs TRBV6-6 and TRBJ1-2, with 8 bases fitting TRBD1. Germline values: CDR1 MNHNY, CDR2 SVGAGI (reference sequence). V was pared by 0 bases and J by 5 bases, with 5 bases of the junction left unmatched. CDR3 length equals 15 residues. The CDR3 DNA is TGTGCCAGCAGTTACTCGACAGGGGATGGGTATGGCTACACCTTC. Translation: CASSYSTGDGYGYTF.

The chain employs TRBV6-6 and TRBJ2-1, with D perhaps TRBD1 (5 bases). V lost 0 bases to trimming and J lost 5 bases, with 14 bases between them. Germline assignment: CDR1 MNHNY and CDR2 SVGAGI (reference sequence). The CDR3 is 16 residues long. This CDR3 is CASSYSIGAKDNEQFF. The CDR3 bases are TGTGCCAGCAGTTACTCGATAGGGGCGAAGGACAATGAGCAGTTCTTC.

This clonotype occurred many times. CDR3 in amino acids: CASSFRRAEQYF. The CDR3 DNA reads as TGTGCCAGCAGTTTTAGACGGGCGGAGCAGTACTTC. V gene TRBV12-3 or TRBV12-4 combines with J gene TRBJ2-7; D call uncertain. This CDR3 is built from 12 residues. Trimming removed 3 bases from V and 7 bases from J, with 10 bases in between.

This sequence joins TRBV20-1 and TRBJ1-4, with 7 bases aligning to TRBD1. The V and J ends lost 3 bases and 8 bases, in that order; junction bases with no gene match: 6. The germline CDR1 and CDR2 sequences are DFQATT and SNEGSKA (reference sequence). The CDR3 contains 13 residues. The CDR3 sequence is CSARGQRGEKLFF. DNA of the CDR3: TGCAGTGCTAGGGGACAGCGCGGGGAAAAACTGTTTTTT.

This chain's CDR3 is CASRPEGTFGELFF. Here the CDR3 DNA reads TGCGCCAGCAGACCAGAAGGTACTTTCGGGGAGCTGTTTTTT. This chain links TRBV4-1 with TRBJ2-2; D remains unclear. The CDR3 is 14 residues long. Germline CDR1 MGHRA, CDR2 YSYEKL. V was cut by 6 bases and J by 7 bases, with 15 bases left in between.

Many counts were recorded for this clonotype. A junction end diverges from the germline sequence, so it may reflect a read error. The rearrangement links TRBV27 to TRBJ1-4; 7 positions match TRBD1. The length of the CDR3 is 14 residues. CDR1 is MNHEY, CDR2 SMNVEV, per germline (reference sequence). The CDR3 nucleotides read TGTGCCAGCAGCTTATCACAAGGGGGCGAAAAACTGTTTTTT. It specifies CASSLSQGGEKLFF.

The V gene is TRBV10-3, the J gene TRBJ2-3; 7 bases align to TRBD2. This CDR3 spans 15 amino acids. Trimming cost V 3 bases and J 3 bases; bases outside gene matches: 6. Germline V CDR1 and CDR2: ENHRY, SYGVKD. CDR3 residues: CAISELASSTDTQYF. CDR3 nucleotides: TGTGCCATCAGTGAACTAGCGAGTTCGACAGATACGCAGTATTTT.

This clonotype occurred many times. The rearrangement uses TRBV25-1 and TRBJ2-3; D unresolved. The CDR3 totals 12 residues. Trimming removed 2 bases at V and 0 bases at J, with 0 bases between. Germline V gene sequence: CDR1 MGHDK, CDR2 SYGVNS. CDR3 loop: CASSESTDTQYF. DNA for the CDR3: TGTGCCAGCAGTGAAAGCACAGATACGCAGTATTTT.

The chain couples TRBV12-3 or TRBV12-4 to TRBJ2-3, with D tentatively TRBD1 (7 bases). Trimming shortened V by 7 bases and J by 4 bases, and 24 bases separated the two germline ends. The CDR3 is made up of 17 amino acids. The CDR3 protein is CASTSGGHNLIADTQYF. Written as DNA, the CDR3 is TGTGCCAGCACCTCAGGGGGGCATAATCTTATCGCAGATACGCAGTATTTT.

The rearrangement links TRBV20-1 to TRBJ2-1, with TRBD1 as a possible D gene (6 bases). CDR3 length: 14 amino acids. Germline values: CDR1 DFQATT, CDR2 SNEGSKA (reference sequence). Trimming cost V 6 bases and J 6 bases, with 18 bases left between them. The CDR3 DNA is TGCAGTGCCCTTAGGGGGTGGAGCGTCAATGAGCAGTTCTTC. Residues: CSALRGWSVNEQFF.

CDR3 nucleotides: TGCAGTGCTGCATCAAGCGGCTTCAATGAGCAGTACTTC. Its translation is CSAASSGFNEQYF. The chain uses TRBV20-1 and TRBJ2-4; weak D call: TRBD2 (5 bases). Between the trimmed V and J ends, which lost 5 bases and 13 bases, there was a span of 21 bases. The CDR3 has 13 amino acids. CDR1 DFQATT and CDR2 SNEGSKA come from the germline V gene (reference sequence).

This clonotype occurred a few times. The chain recombines TRBV5-1 with TRBJ2-1; the D call may be TRBD1 or TRBD2 (5 bases each). The CDR3 runs 14 residues. V was trimmed by 3 bases and J by 8 bases, leaving 15 bases between them. CDR1 and CDR2 from the germline V gene are SGHRS and YFSETQ. The CDR3 DNA sequence: TGCGCCAGCAGCTCAGCGGTTAGGGGCGATGAGCAGTTCTTC. Its translation is CASSSAVRGDEQFF.